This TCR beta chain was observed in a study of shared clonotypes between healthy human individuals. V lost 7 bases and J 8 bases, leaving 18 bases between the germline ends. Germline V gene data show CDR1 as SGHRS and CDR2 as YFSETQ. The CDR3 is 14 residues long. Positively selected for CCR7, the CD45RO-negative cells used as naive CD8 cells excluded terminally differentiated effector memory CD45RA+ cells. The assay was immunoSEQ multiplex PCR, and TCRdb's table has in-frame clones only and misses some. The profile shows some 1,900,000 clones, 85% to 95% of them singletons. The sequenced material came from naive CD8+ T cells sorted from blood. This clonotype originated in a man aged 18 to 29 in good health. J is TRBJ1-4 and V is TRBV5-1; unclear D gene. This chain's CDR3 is CASGIGSREEKLFF. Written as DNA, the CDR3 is TGCGCCAGCGGCATCGGAAGTCGGGAGGAAAAACTGTTTTTT.